The entry that follows covers one T cell receptor (beta chain) sequence. Using immunoSEQ multiplex PCR, the repertoire was profiled, and TCRdb retains in-frame clones only, with some absent. The sample holds 140,000 or so clones; more than 90% are singletons and the top ten take approximately 2.9%. The data stem from a study of control samples from healthy donors and cancer patients. This CDR3 has 11 amino acids. The germline V gene has CDR1 SQVTM and CDR2 ANQGSEA. Trimming removed 4 bases at V and 2 bases at J, with 6 bases between. The sequencing input was blood. This rearrangement joins TRBV29-1 to TRBJ2-7, with a weak D call TRBD1 (5 bases). The sequence was collected from a man under 40 in good health. The CDR3 reads CSVVRAYEQYF. The DNA for the CDR3 is TGCAGCGTTGTCAGGGCCTACGAGCAGTACTTC.